The 19 T cell receptor beta chains in this list originate from one sample, sequenced in a study of control samples from healthy donors and cancer patients. Sequencing was performed with immunoSEQ multiplex PCR; in TCRdb, only in-frame clones are kept and a portion is missing. This sample yields about 49,000 clones, of which approximately 86% are seen a single time; 2.8% belongs to the top ten. The sample comprised PBMCs. These receptors were obtained from a woman aged 50 to 65 with lung cancer.

This chain's CDR3 is CASKQGRMSDTQYF. Written as DNA, the CDR3 is TGTGCCAGCAAACAGGGGAGGATGTCAGATACGCAGTATTTT. The rearrangement uses TRBV2 and TRBJ2-3; possible D gene TRBD1, 7 bases. The V end lost 7 bases, the J end lost 4 bases, and 15 bases lay between the germline ends. CDR3 length equals 14 residues. Germline V gene lookup returns CDR1 SNHLY and CDR2 FYNNEI. The whole variable domain, remainder taken from reference TRBV2 and TRBJ2-3, is EPEVTQTPSHQVTQMGQEVILRCVPISNHLYFYWYRQILGQKVEFLVSFYNNEISEKSEIFDDQFSVERPDGSNFTLKIRSTKLEDSAMYFCASKQGRMSDTQYFGPGTRLTVL.

This chain connects TRBV6-6 to TRBJ2-7; possibly TRBD1 for D (5 bases). Trimming stripped 5 bases from V and 3 bases from J, with 11 bases between. Germline V lookup: CDR1 MNHNY, CDR2 SVGAGI (reference sequence). The CDR3 loop spans 13 amino acids. DNA of the CDR3: TGTGCCAGCAGTCCCAGGGAAGACTACGAGCAGTACTTC. The encoded protein is CASSPREDYEQYF.

This chain joins TRBV5-1 and TRBJ1-5; a possible D gene is TRBD1 (6 bases). The CDR3 sequence is 14 residues long. Germline CDR1 and CDR2: SGHRS and YFSETQ. Deletions cut 3 bases from V and 6 bases from J, with 13 bases between. The CDR3 loop is CASSWGGAGQPQHF. The CDR3 region has the DNA TGCGCCAGCAGCTGGGGGGGCGCGGGTCAGCCCCAGCATTTT.

The chain employs TRBV10-3 and TRBJ2-2; no clear D gene. V dropped 0 bases and J dropped 1 base, with 6 bases sitting between them. CDR1 ENHRY and CDR2 SYGVKD come from the germline V gene. The length of the CDR3 is 15 residues. The CDR3 bases are TGTGCCATCAGTGAGTCGCGACAGAACACCGGGGAGCTGTTTTTT. This sequence encodes CAISESRQNTGELFF.

The chain is built from TRBV6-5 and TRBJ1-5; possibly TRBD1 for D (5 bases). The V end lost 7 bases, the J end lost 5 bases, and 9 bases lay between the germline ends. The CDR3 is 12 amino acids. Per the germline V gene, CDR1 is MNHEY and CDR2 is SVGAGI. The CDR3 loop reads CASTTGDQPQHF. Written as DNA, the CDR3 is TGTGCCAGCACCACGGGGGATCAGCCCCAGCATTTT.

The chain has TRBV19 and TRBJ2-3; D unclear. The V end was cut by 3 bases, the J end by 6 bases, with 7 bases between. CDR3 length equals 12 residues. The germline V gene has CDR1 LNHDA and CDR2 SQIVND (reference sequence). CDR3 sequence: CASSIRADTQYF. As DNA, the CDR3 is TGTGCCAGTAGTATCCGAGCGGATACGCAGTATTTT.

This clone has a handful of counts. The rearrangement uses TRBV6-5 and TRBJ2-4; no clear D gene. The CDR3 extends over 13 amino acids. Germline V CDR1 and CDR2: MNHEY, SVGAGI. Trimming pared 6 bases from V and 0 bases from J, leaving 6 bases between. The CDR3: CASRTLAKNIQYF. CDR3 DNA sequence: TGTGCCAGCAGGACGTTAGCCAAAAACATTCAGTACTTC.

This chain connects TRBV7-3 to TRBJ2-3, with TRBD1 as a possible D gene (6 bases). CDR3 size: 15 residues. CDR1 and CDR2 from the germline V gene are SGHTA and FQGTGA. V lost 0 bases and J 1 base, leaving 8 bases between the germline ends. The CDR3 region is CASSLTGARTDTQYF. In nucleotides, the CDR3 is TGTGCCAGCAGCTTAACGGGGGCCCGCACAGATACGCAGTATTTT. Variable domain in full (rest from reference TRBV7-3 and TRBJ2-3): GAGVSQTPSNKVTEKGKYVELRCDPISGHTALYWYRQSLGQGPEFLIYFQGTGAADDSGLPNDRFFAVRPEGSVSTLKIQRTERGDSAVYLCASSLTGARTDTQYFGPGTRLTVL.

J is TRBJ1-6 and V is TRBV27; 8 nucleotides agree with TRBD1. The V gene's germline CDR1 is MNHEY and CDR2 SMNVEV (reference sequence). This CDR3 is 14 amino acids long. The V gene end was trimmed by 2 bases and the J gene end by 10 bases; junction bases not matched to a gene: 4. CDR3 coding DNA: TGTGCCAGCAGTTTAGACAGGGGACGCTCACCCCTCCACTTT. Translated: CASSLDRGRSPLHF.

This clone showed up just a few times. Different DNA sequences within this sample yield the same CDR3. V usage is TRBV9 and J usage is TRBJ2-3; 9 positions agree with TRBD2. The CDR3 has 15 amino acids. Germline loops: CDR1 SGDLS, CDR2 YYNGEE. V lost 0 bases to trimming and J lost 3 bases; unmatched junction nucleotides: 2. This CDR3 reads CASSVVSGGTDTQYF. Written as DNA, the CDR3 is TGTGCCAGCAGCGTAGTGAGCGGGGGGACAGATACGCAGTATTTT.

The genes are TRBV2 and TRBJ1-1; no firm D call. CDR1 SNHLY and CDR2 FYNNEI come from the germline V gene. The CDR3 has 13 amino acids. Trimming took off 3 bases at V and 4 bases at J, with 9 bases between the two ends. Here the CDR3 reads CASSDRWSTEAFF. The CDR3 coding sequence is TGTGCCAGCAGTGACCGGTGGAGCACTGAAGCTTTCTTT.

This sequence joins TRBV27 and TRBJ1-2; no firm D call. V lost 5 bases and J lost 8, with 21 bases in between. This CDR3 has 15 residues. Germline-derived CDR1 and CDR2 are MNHEY and SMNVEV (reference sequence). The CDR3 bases are TGTGCCAGCAGTCAACATGACTGGGCTCCCGGAGGCTACACCTTC. Protein product: CASSQHDWAPGGYTF.

A few counts support this clone. The V gene is TRBV7-9, the J gene TRBJ2-2, with 8 positions matching TRBD1. Per germline, CDR1 SEHNR and CDR2 FQNEAQ (reference sequence). Unmatched junction bases numbered 4, after V lost 6 bases and J lost 4 bases. This CDR3 is 14 amino acids long. The CDR3 nucleotides are TGTGCCAGCAGAAGGACAGGGAGCACCGGGGAGCTGTTTTTT. Protein: CASRRTGSTGELFF.

Here the CDR3 DNA reads TGTGCCACCAGCTTTCCGACAGGGATTTTCCCGAGGACTGAAGCTTTCTTT. Its translation is CATSFPTGIFPRTEAFF. This rearrangement joins TRBV15 to TRBJ1-1; 7 bases line up with TRBD1. J lost 5 bases, V lost 5 bases, and 17 bases had no gene match. Germline CDR1 and CDR2: LNHNV and YYDKDF (reference sequence). The CDR3 has 17 amino acids.

The chain uses TRBV7-3 and TRBJ2-1; tentatively, D is TRBD2 (6 bases). The V gene lost 2 bases and the J gene lost 0 bases, with 8 bases spanning the gap. CDR1 and CDR2 (germline): SGHTA, FQGTGA. The CDR3 runs to 15 residues. CDR3 sequence (DNA): TGTGCCAGCAGCTTAGGGACTGGCTCCTACAATGAGCAGTTCTTC. Amino acid sequence: CASSLGTGSYNEQFF.

The chain carries TRBV5-5 and TRBJ2-7; D possibly corresponds to TRBD2 (6 bases). Germline V CDR1 and CDR2: SGHKS, YYEKEE (reference sequence). The ends were cut back, 0 bases at V and 3 bases at J, with 13 bases in the middle. This CDR3 is 15 amino acids long. CDR3 in amino acids: CASSLVGAGGYEQYF. Written as DNA, the CDR3 is TGTGCCAGCAGCTTGGTGGGAGCCGGGGGCTACGAGCAGTACTTC. The variable domain in full, completed from reference TRBV5-5 and TRBJ2-7, reads DAGVTQSPTHLIKTRGQQVTLRCSPISGHKSVSWYQQVLGQGPQFIFQYYEKEERGRGNFPDRFSARQFPNYSSELNVNALLLGDSALYLCASSLVGAGGYEQYFGPGTRLTVT.

This clone appeared a few times. The chain uses TRBV6-5 and TRBJ1-2; D unclear. The germline V gene encodes CDR1 MNHEY and CDR2 SVGAGI. This CDR3 is 13 amino acids long. Trimming removed 1 base from V and 4 bases from J, with 7 bases in between. CDR3 loop: CASSYYGLYGYTF. Here the CDR3 DNA reads TGTGCCAGCAGTTACTACGGGCTCTATGGCTACACCTTC.

The chain employs TRBV6-4 and TRBJ1-5; D perhaps matches TRBD1 (6 bases). The CDR3 spans 14 residues. V was clipped by 0 bases and J by 6 bases, with 9 bases between them. Germline values: CDR1 MRHNA, CDR2 SNTAGT. The CDR3 DNA sequence: TGTGCCAGCAGTGACTCGACAGGTCCTCAGCCCCAGCATTTT. As protein: CASSDSTGPQPQHF.

The chain employs TRBV5-5 and TRBJ1-2; tentative D call: TRBD1 (5 bases). The germline gives CDR1 SGHKS, CDR2 YYEKEE (reference sequence). CDR3 length: 13 amino acids. Trimming took 3 bases from V and 3 from J, leaving 9 bases between them. CDR3: CASSWSTDYGYTF. The DNA for the CDR3 is TGTGCCAGCAGCTGGTCGACAGACTATGGCTACACCTTC.